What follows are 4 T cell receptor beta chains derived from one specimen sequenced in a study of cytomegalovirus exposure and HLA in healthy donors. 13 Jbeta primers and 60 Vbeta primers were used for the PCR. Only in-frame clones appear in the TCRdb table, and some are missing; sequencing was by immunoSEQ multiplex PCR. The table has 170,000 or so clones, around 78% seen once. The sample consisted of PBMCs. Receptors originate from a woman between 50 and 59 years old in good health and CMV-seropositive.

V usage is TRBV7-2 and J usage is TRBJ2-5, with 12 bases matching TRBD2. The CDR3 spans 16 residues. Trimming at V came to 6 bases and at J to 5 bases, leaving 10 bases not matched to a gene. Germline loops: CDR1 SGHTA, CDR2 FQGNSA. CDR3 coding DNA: TGTGCCAGCAGGTTCCGCCCTAGCGGGAGGGGGGAGACCCAGTACTTC. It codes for CASRFRPSGRGETQYF.

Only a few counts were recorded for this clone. The CDR3, as DNA: TGTGCCAGCAGCGCAGGACAGAGCTATGGCTACACCTTC. Protein product: CASSAGQSYGYTF. V gene TRBV7-2 combines with J gene TRBJ1-2; D may be TRBD1 (6 bases). Germline V gene lookup returns CDR1 SGHTA and CDR2 FQGNSA. The V and J ends lost 5 bases and 4 bases respectively, with 11 bases between them. There are 13 residues in the CDR3.

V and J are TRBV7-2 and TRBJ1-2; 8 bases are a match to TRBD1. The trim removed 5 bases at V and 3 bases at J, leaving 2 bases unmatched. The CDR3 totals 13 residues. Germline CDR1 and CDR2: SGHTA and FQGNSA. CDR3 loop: CASSVDRDYGYTF. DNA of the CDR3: TGTGCCAGCAGCGTGGACAGGGACTATGGCTACACCTTC.

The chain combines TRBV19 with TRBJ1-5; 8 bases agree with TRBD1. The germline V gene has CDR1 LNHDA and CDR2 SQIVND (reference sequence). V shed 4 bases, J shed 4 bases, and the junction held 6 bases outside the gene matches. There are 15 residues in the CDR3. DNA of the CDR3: TGTGCCAGTAGTAGATCGGGACAGGAGAATCAGCCCCAGCATTTT. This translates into CASSRSGQENQPQHF.